Included here is one T cell receptor (beta chain) sequence, with context. This sample was included in a study of CD8 T cells in Susac syndrome. The authors reverse transcribed about 0.5 to 1 ug RNA with random hexamers. Amplification of TCR beta CDR3 by immunoSEQ multiplex PCR spanned 54 Vbeta and 13 Jbeta. TCRdb re-called the immunoSEQ multiplex PCR reads through MiXCR, storing one row per CDR3 protein. This sample has 350,000 to 550,000 distinct CDR3 sequences, with approximately 85% found just once. Sequencing of TCR beta was undertaken in CD8+ and CD4+ T cells derived from blood. The multiple sclerosis control group comprised treatment-naive patients with stable or active relapsing-remitting disease. The CD8+ and CD4+ T cells were negatively isolated, with the TEMRA cells enriched by FACS. Material: CD8+ T cells from PBMCs. The receptor was derived from a human donor with multiple sclerosis.

CDR3 DNA sequence: TGTGCCAGCAGCTCCTCGGCGAGGCCCCCCGGGGAGCTGTTTTTT. As protein: CASSSSARPPGELFF. The V gene is TRBV9, the J gene TRBJ2-2; D gene unclear. CDR1 is SGDLS, CDR2 YYNGEE, per germline. CDR3 length equals 15 residues. Between the trimmed V and J ends, which lost 4 bases and 6 bases, there was a span of 16 bases.